What follows are 10 T cell receptor beta chains derived from one specimen sequenced in a study of response to subunit inactivated influenza vaccine. One entry per CDR3 protein, called by TCRdb with MiXCR from the RT-PCR reads. The sample shows about 780,000 distinct CDR3 sequences, approximately 18% of them seen only once. The sample was PBMCs from blood, taken less than 6 days after vaccination. The receptors were gathered from a man over 45 who received an inactivated influenza vaccine.

This clonotype was seen more than once but under ten times. The rearrangement joins TRBV11-2 to TRBJ2-2, with D perhaps matching TRBD1 (6 bases). CDR1 is SGHAT, CDR2 FQNNGV, per germline. The CDR3 runs 15 residues. Trimming removed 5 bases from V and 0 bases from J, with 10 bases in between. CDR3 protein: CASSRTVTNTGELFF. The CDR3 DNA sequence: TGTGCCAGCAGCCGGACAGTAACGAACACCGGGGAGCTGTTTTTT.

This clonotype was seen repeatedly, ten times or more. The chain joins TRBV20-1 to TRBJ1-5; D remains unclear. With 5 bases removed from V and 12 bases from J, the gap between germline ends came to 14 bases. Germline assignment: CDR1 DFQATT and CDR2 SNEGSKA (reference sequence). CDR3 size: 11 residues. The CDR3, as DNA: TGCAGTGCTGAGACTGAGCGGGTCCAGCATTTT. Residues: CSAETERVQHF.

This clonotype was observed a handful of times. Here the CDR3 DNA reads TGTGCCAGCAGCTTACGTCCCCCGCCCGCTGAAGCTTTCTTT. Translating gives CASSLRPPPAEAFF. The chain joins TRBV7-2 to TRBJ1-1; the D is unclear. The V end lost 2 bases, the J end lost 6 bases, and 13 bases lay between the germline ends. This CDR3 contains 14 residues. Germline values: CDR1 SGHTA, CDR2 FQGNSA.

This clonotype was found a few times. The chain employs TRBV7-3 and TRBJ2-3, with TRBD2 matching 7 bases. Germline V CDR1 and CDR2: SGHTA, FQGTGA. J was trimmed by 5 bases and V by 2 bases; bases with no gene match: 7. This CDR3 comprises 15 residues. The CDR3 nucleotides read TGTGCCAGCAGCTTATGGGGGGGGGACGGAGATACGCAGTATTTT. It codes for CASSLWGGDGDTQYF.

The rearrangement uses TRBV20-1 and TRBJ1-5; D call uncertain. Trimming removed 6 bases at V and 1 base at J, with 10 bases between. This CDR3 region has 13 residues. Germline V gives CDR1 DFQATT, CDR2 SNEGSKA (reference sequence). The CDR3 sequence is CSAETGSNQPQHF. The CDR3 nucleotides are TGCAGTGCCGAGACGGGGAGCAATCAGCCCCAGCATTTT.

The rearrangement joins TRBV6-2 or TRBV6-3 to TRBJ2-7; no reliable D call. Germline CDR1 MNHEY, CDR2 SVGEGT. The CDR3 has 13 amino acids. Trimming stripped 4 bases from V and 3 bases from J, with 10 bases between. DNA of the CDR3: TGTGCCAGCAGTTTCTTGGGTAACTACGAGCAGTACTTC. Its protein is CASSFLGNYEQYF.

The sample holds a few counts of this clonotype. The chain employs TRBV20-1 and TRBJ2-7; possible D gene TRBD1, 6 bases. The germline V gene encodes CDR1 DFQATT and CDR2 SNEGSKA (reference sequence). Trimming took off 8 bases at V and 3 bases at J, with 14 bases between the two ends. This CDR3 is 12 amino acids long. This CDR3 is CSQSGHRYEQYF. The CDR3, as DNA: TGCAGTCAGTCGGGACACCGCTACGAGCAGTACTTC.

The chain uses TRBV2 and TRBJ1-2, with 8 bases identical to TRBD1. CDR1 and CDR2 from the germline V gene are SNHLY and FYNNEI. The CDR3 contains 16 residues. Trimming cost V 7 bases and J 4 bases; bases outside gene matches: 14. The CDR3 protein is CASMTVGRGLAYGYTF. CDR3 nucleotide sequence: TGTGCCAGCATGACAGTGGGCAGGGGGCTGGCCTATGGCTACACCTTC.

This chain links TRBV6-2 or TRBV6-3 with TRBJ2-3; 9 nucleotides agree with TRBD2. The trim removed 0 bases at V and 2 bases at J, leaving 18 bases unmatched. This CDR3 comprises 21 residues. The V gene's germline CDR1 is MNHEY and CDR2 SVGEGT. CDR3 residues: CASSYSTSGSYRWRHTDTQYF. CDR3 nucleotide sequence: TGTGCCAGCAGTTACTCTACTAGCGGGTCCTACAGGTGGAGACACACAGATACGCAGTATTTT.

The count of this clonotype is one. V and J are TRBV11-2 and TRBJ2-5; TRBD1 might be the D (6 bases). With 3 bases removed from V and 3 bases from J, the gap between germline ends came to 17 bases. Per the germline V gene, CDR1 is SGHAT and CDR2 is FQNNGV. CDR3 size: 16 residues. CDR3 protein: CASSFVTGTPEETQYF. Written as DNA, the CDR3 is TGTGCCAGCAGCTTCGTCACCGGGACACCAGAAGAGACCCAGTACTTC.